The 9 T cell receptor beta chains below were found in one sample sequenced in a study of T-cell memory formation after mild COVID-19. Using its own MiXCR run on the 5' RACE reads, TCRdb lists one record per CDR3 protein. The sample yields 290,000 or so distinct CDR3 sequences, roughly 21% seen once. Specimen: PBMCs or a T cell subset sorted from them (not recorded which). The receptor set was obtained from a man younger than 35 who had mild COVID-19 (a few samples of this study predate the infection). Cell type and time point are not known.

This clonotype was detected ten times or more. The chain joins TRBV6-4 to TRBJ1-1; D perhaps matches TRBD1 (5 bases). V gave up 8 bases and J gave up 3 bases, with 13 bases separating them. Per the germline V gene, CDR1 is MRHNA and CDR2 is SNTAGT. This CDR3 contains 13 residues. DNA of the CDR3: TGTGCCAGCCGAGGACGGGGCGACACTGAAGCTTTCTTT. As protein: CASRGRGDTEAFF.

This chain links TRBV11-2 with TRBJ2-1; D might be TRBD2 (6 bases). Germline loops: CDR1 SGHAT, CDR2 FQNNGV. The ends were cut back, 2 bases at V and 10 bases at J, with 15 bases in the middle. This CDR3 is 14 amino acids long. CDR3 coding DNA: TGTGCCAGCAGCTTAAGCGGGCTGCTCGGGGAGCAGTTCTTC. It is translated as CASSLSGLLGEQFF. The whole variable domain, remainder taken from reference TRBV11-2 and TRBJ2-1, is EAGVAQSPRYKIIEKRQSVAFWCNPISGHATLYWYQQILGQGPKLLIQFQNNGVVDDSQLPKDRFSAERLKGVDSTLKIQPAKLEDSAVYLCASSLSGLLGEQFFGPGTRLTVL.

The genes are TRBV7-9 and TRBJ1-6, with TRBD1 matching over 10 bases. This CDR3 spans 16 amino acids. The ends lost 5 bases at V and 8 bases at J; junction bases unmatched: 9. Germline CDR1 and CDR2: SEHNR and FQNEAQ (reference sequence). DNA for the CDR3: TGTGCCAGCAGCCACCCGCTCGGACAGGGGGATTCACCCCTCCACTTT. This encodes CASSHPLGQGDSPLHF.

The genes are TRBV11-2 and TRBJ1-1; D might be TRBD1 (5 bases). Between the trimmed V and J ends, which lost 1 base and 0 bases, there was a span of 9 bases. The CDR3 length is 15 residues. Germline lookup yields CDR1 SGHAT and CDR2 FQNNGV. CDR3 residues: CASSLGRQLNTEAFF. The DNA for the CDR3 is TGTGCCAGCAGCTTAGGAAGACAGTTGAACACTGAAGCTTTCTTT.

This clonotype was seen a handful of times. The chain joins TRBV7-2 to TRBJ2-4; 8 bases map to TRBD2. The CDR3 has 19 residues. The germline V gene has CDR1 SGHTA and CDR2 FQGNSA. With V trimmed by 1 base and J by 0 bases, 11 bases remained unmatched. DNA of the CDR3: TGTGCCAGCAGCTTAGACGTCGGGGGGGTTCGTAGAGCCAAAAACATTCAGTACTTC. It is translated as CASSLDVGGVRRAKNIQYF.

This clonotype has only one observation. The chain carries TRBV7-9 and TRBJ1-1; TRBD1 might be the D (5 bases). V gave up 0 bases and J gave up 11 bases, with 13 bases separating them. Germline loops: CDR1 SEHNR, CDR2 FQNEAQ (reference sequence). The CDR3 covers 13 residues. CDR3 protein: CASSLASPAGAFF. The DNA of the CDR3 is TGTGCCAGCAGCTTAGCGTCCCCGGCAGGGGCTTTCTTT.

This chain links TRBV5-6 with TRBJ2-1; D remains ambiguous. V was clipped by 4 bases and J by 5 bases, with 7 bases between them. Looked up from germline, CDR1 is SGHDT and CDR2 is YYEEEE. The CDR3 consists of 12 residues. The chain's CDR3 is CASSATDNEQFF. The DNA of the CDR3 is TGTGCCAGCAGCGCTACAGACAATGAGCAGTTCTTC.

The rearrangement links TRBV12-3 or TRBV12-4 to TRBJ1-4, with 11 bases aligning to TRBD1. The CDR3 contains 16 residues. With 6 bases clipped from V and 8 bases from J, the junction kept 11 bases outside the gene matches. CDR3 bases: TGTGCCAGCAGCCCTACTCGGGACAGGGGGAAGGAAAAACTGTTTTTT. Translating it yields CASSPTRDRGKEKLFF.

The V gene is TRBV5-1, the J gene TRBJ2-1; unclear D gene. The CDR3 is 12 residues long. V was shortened by 4 bases and J by 2 bases, with 4 bases between the two germline ends. In germline, CDR1 is SGHRS, CDR2 YFSETQ. DNA for the CDR3: TGCGCCAGCAGCAAGGCCTACAATGAGCAGTTCTTC. Its translation: CASSKAYNEQFF.